The clone carrying this T cell receptor beta chain occurred many times. Its antigen is undetermined. The data originate from a study of T cell repertoires in cytomegalovirus infection. Study as a whole: HLA-C-restricted CMV epitopes, recently identified, and well-studied HLA-B-restricted ones were used by the study. Public TCR beta signatures provided an indication of both CMV infection and a matching HLA type. Study-wide points: HLA-C-restricted, CMV-specific TCR beta clonotypes were dominant ex vivo. Carriage of CMV together with the relevant HLA was identifiable through cumulative public TCR beta family frequency.

Using its own MiXCR run on the reads, TCRdb lists one record per CDR3 protein. The data contain fewer than 950,000 distinct CDR3 sequences, around a third of them singletons. The receptor was isolated from a human donor in good health (CMV status not recorded). Some clones in this sample may be carry-over from other donors' samples. Sequenced here: cultured CD8+ T cells from PBMCs, sampled from culture after CMV antigen stimulation.

DNA for the CDR3: TGTGCCAGCAGCTTAGGACAGAGTACAACTAATGAAAAACTGTTTTTT. Encoded protein: CASSLGQSTTNEKLFF. The chain uses TRBV7-9 and TRBJ1-4; D is possibly TRBD1 (5 bases). CDR1 SEHNR and CDR2 FQNEAQ come from the germline V gene (reference sequence). V gave up 1 base and J gave up 0 bases, with 9 bases separating them. The CDR3 loop spans 16 amino acids.